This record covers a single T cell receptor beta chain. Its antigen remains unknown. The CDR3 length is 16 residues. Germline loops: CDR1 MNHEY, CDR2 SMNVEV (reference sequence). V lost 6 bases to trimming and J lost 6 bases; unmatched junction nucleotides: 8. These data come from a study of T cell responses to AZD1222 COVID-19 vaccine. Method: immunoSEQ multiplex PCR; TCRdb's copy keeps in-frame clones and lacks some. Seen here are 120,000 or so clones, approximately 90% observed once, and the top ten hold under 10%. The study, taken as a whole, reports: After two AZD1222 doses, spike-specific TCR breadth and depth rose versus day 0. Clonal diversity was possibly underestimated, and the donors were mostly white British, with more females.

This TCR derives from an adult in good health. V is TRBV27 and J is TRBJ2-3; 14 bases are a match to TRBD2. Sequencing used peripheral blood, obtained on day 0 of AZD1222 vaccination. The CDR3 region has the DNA TGTGCCAGCAGCGACGGGACTAGCGGGGGCTGGGATACGCAGTATTTT. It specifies CASSDGTSGGWDTQYF.